This TCR beta chain was recorded in a study of blood T cell repertoires in COVID-19. For the study at large: COVID-19 samples from acute and convalescent phases originated in the United States, Italy and Spain. T cells, B-cell-depleted T cells, or PBMCs provided the cDNA or gDNA that served as material.

V lost 7 bases to trimming and J lost 0 bases, with 18 bases between them. Germline CDR1 and CDR2: SNHLY and FYNNEI. There are 16 residues in the CDR3. The authors' processing: Estimated nucleated cell counts came from reference gene primer amplification. Some clones are missing from TCRdb's copy, which holds only in-frame ones; the method was immunoSEQ multiplex PCR. That table supplies the V and J calls and clone size; D and trimming were determined from the DNA. The profile shows about 250,000 clones, around 88% of them singletons. The source material was peripheral blood. The V gene is TRBV2, the J gene TRBJ1-1; D might be TRBD1 (6 bases). The origin of this receptor is an elderly man with acute or convalescent COVID-19. The CDR3, as DNA: TGTGCCAGCACTAAATTTCGGGGACAAGTGAACACTGAAGCTTTCTTT. This gives the protein CASTKFRGQVNTEAFF. Drawing the rest from reference TRBV2 and TRBJ1-1, the complete variable domain is EPEVTQTPSHQVTQMGQEVILRCVPISNHLYFYWYRQILGQKVEFLVSFYNNEISEKSEIFDDQFSVERPDGSNFTLKIRSTKLEDSAMYFCASTKFRGQVNTEAFFGQGTRLTVV.